Each of the 8 T cell receptor beta chains below was sequenced from the same sample in a study of OX40 agonist ivuxolimab in advanced cancers. Using immunoSEQ multiplex PCR, the repertoire was profiled, and TCRdb retains in-frame clones only, with some absent. The sample has about 82,000 clones, 91% seen once. This material consisted of CD4+ or CD8+ T cells sorted from blood, taken in a trial of the OX40 agonist ivuxolimab. The receptor source for this set is an adult with an advanced solid tumor such as melanoma, head and neck, liver or kidney cancer.

The gene calls are TRBV30 and TRBJ2-2, with 10 bases lining up with TRBD2. Germline lookup yields CDR1 GTSNPN and CDR2 SVGIG (reference sequence). The trim removed 4 bases at V and 5 bases at J, leaving 4 bases unmatched. The length of the CDR3 is 14 residues. CDR3 sequence (DNA): TGTGCCTGGACCGGACTAGCGGAGACCGGGGAGCTGTTTTTT. It encodes CAWTGLAETGELFF.

This chain links TRBV5-4 with TRBJ2-1, with D tentatively TRBD2 (5 bases). Germline assignment: CDR1 SGHNT and CDR2 YYREEE (reference sequence). The CDR3 extends over 12 amino acids. The V end was cut by 2 bases, the J end by 6 bases, with 6 bases between. The CDR3 is CASSLSGNEQFF. In DNA form, the CDR3 reads TGTGCCAGCAGCTTAAGCGGCAATGAGCAGTTCTTC.

The rearrangement uses TRBV2 and TRBJ1-5, with D tentatively TRBD1 (6 bases). V lost 5 bases and J lost 2, with 13 bases in between. The CDR3 contains 15 residues. Germline values: CDR1 SNHLY, CDR2 FYNNEI. CDR3 region: CASSMGRGGNQPQHF. The CDR3 DNA reads as TGTGCCAGCAGTATGGGCAGGGGTGGCAATCAGCCCCAGCATTTT.

The rearrangement links TRBV18 to TRBJ1-2, with D uncertain. The V and J ends lost 3 bases and 8 bases respectively, with 10 bases between them. Germline loops: CDR1 KGHSH, CDR2 LQKENI. The CDR3 is 12 amino acids. This chain's CDR3 is CASSPDWAGYTF. DNA for the CDR3: TGTGCCAGCTCACCCGATTGGGCCGGCTACACCTTC. Full variable domain (outside the CDR3, taken from reference TRBV18 and TRBJ1-2): NAGVMQNPRHLVRRRGQEARLRCSPMKGHSHVYWYRQLPEEGLKFMVYLQKENIIDESGMPKERFSAEFPKEGPSILRIQQVVRGDSAAYFCASSPDWAGYTFGSGTRLTVV.

This clone was observed a single time. This chain joins TRBV19 and TRBJ2-7; 8 nucleotides match TRBD1. Germline V gene lookup returns CDR1 LNHDA and CDR2 SQIVND (reference sequence). CDR3 length equals 17 residues. V was pared by 3 bases and J by 5 bases, with 15 bases of the junction left unmatched. CDR3 sequence (DNA): TGTGCCAGTAGTATCTCGGTCACCGGGACAGGCATTGACGAGCAGTACTTC. Amino acids: CASSISVTGTGIDEQYF.

On this clone itself: At one end the junction does not follow the germline gene, possibly because of a read error. The chain links TRBV18 to TRBJ2-3; D remains ambiguous. Germline CDR1 is KGHSH and CDR2 is LQKENI. The CDR3 length is 13 residues. The chain's CDR3 is CASSAPGSDTQYF. As DNA, the CDR3 is TGTGCCAGCTCAGCACCTGGGTCAGATACGCAGTATTTT. Full variable domain (rest looked up from reference TRBV18 and TRBJ2-3): NAGVMQNPRHLVRRRGQEARLRCSPMKGHSHVYWYRQLPEEGLKFMVYLQKENIIDESGMPKERFSAEFPKEGPSILRIQQVVRGDSAAYFCASSAPGSDTQYFGPGTRLTVL.

CDR3 sequence reads: CASSLLFSQSQRGYTF. Written as DNA, the CDR3 is TGTGCCAGCAGTTTATTATTCTCCCAGTCCCAGAGGGGCTACACCTTC. This chain joins TRBV28 and TRBJ1-2; D is ambiguous. Germline V gene lookup returns CDR1 MDHEN and CDR2 SYDVKM. This CDR3 region has 16 residues. Trimming pared 1 base from V and 8 bases from J, leaving 20 bases between.

The V call is TRBV2, the J call TRBJ2-3, with a weak D call TRBD1 (6 bases). Trimming took 3 bases from V and 4 from J, leaving 11 bases between them. Germline lookup yields CDR1 SNHLY and CDR2 FYNNEI. The CDR3 is 14 amino acids. CDR3 sequence (DNA): TGTGCCAGCAGTGATAAACAGGGTGCAGATACGCAGTATTTT. Its translation: CASSDKQGADTQYF.